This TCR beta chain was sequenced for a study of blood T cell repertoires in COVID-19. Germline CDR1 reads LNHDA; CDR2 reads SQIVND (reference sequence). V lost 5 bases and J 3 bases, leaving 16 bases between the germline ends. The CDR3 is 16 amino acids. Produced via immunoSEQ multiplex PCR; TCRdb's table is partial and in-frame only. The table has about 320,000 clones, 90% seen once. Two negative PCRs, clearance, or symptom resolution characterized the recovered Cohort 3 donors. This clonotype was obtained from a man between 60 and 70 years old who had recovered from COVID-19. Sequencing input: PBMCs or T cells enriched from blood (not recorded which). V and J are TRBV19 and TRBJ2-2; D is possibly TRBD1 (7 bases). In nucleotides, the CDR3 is TGTGCCAGTAGTTTACAGGGGAGGTCGTACACCGGGGAGCTGTTTTTT. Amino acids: CASSLQGRSYTGELFF.